Following are 10 T cell receptor beta chains from one sample sequenced in a study of cytomegalovirus exposure and HLA in healthy donors. Both 60 Vbeta primers and 13 Jbeta primers went into the PCR. The protocol was immunoSEQ multiplex PCR, while the TCRdb copy is restricted to in-frame clones and leaves out a portion. The table shows approximately 110,000 clones, with about 13% occurring only once. Sequencing used PBMCs. These receptors were obtained from a man between 35 and 55 years old in good health and CMV-seropositive.

CDR3 in DNA: TGTGCCAGCAGTTTTTCTTGGGGGGGCGAAGATACGCAGTATTTT. Its translation: CASSFSWGGEDTQYF. The chain couples TRBV27 to TRBJ2-3; a possible D gene is TRBD2 (7 bases). Germline V gives CDR1 MNHEY, CDR2 SMNVEV (reference sequence). V lost 3 bases to trimming and J lost 5 bases, with 15 bases between them. The CDR3 runs to 15 residues.

This clone has a handful of counts. V usage is TRBV2 and J usage is TRBJ1-1; unclear D gene. Germline CDR1 reads SNHLY; CDR2 reads FYNNEI. With 8 bases removed from V and 1 base from J, the gap between germline ends came to 11 bases. The CDR3 contains 13 residues. Here the CDR3 reads CASLLTPNTEAFF. In nucleotides, the CDR3 is TGTGCCAGCCTCCTTACACCGAACACTGAAGCTTTCTTT.

The genes are TRBV5-1 and TRBJ2-5; 8 bases line up with TRBD1. The CDR3 is made up of 15 amino acids. The V and J ends lost 6 bases and 2 bases, in that order; junction bases with no gene match: 9. Germline values: CDR1 SGHRS, CDR2 YFSETQ. Here the CDR3 DNA reads TGCGCCAGCACCCGCGAGTGGACAGGGCAAGAGACCCAGTACTTC. This gives the protein CASTREWTGQETQYF.

This clone was observed a handful of times. DNA of the CDR3: TGTGCCAGCAGTCCACAGGGCTTTTACGAGCAGTACTTC. The encoded protein is CASSPQGFYEQYF. The chain is built from TRBV6-1 and TRBJ2-7; possibly TRBD1 for D (6 bases). The CDR3 consists of 13 residues. V was shortened by 5 bases and J by 4 bases, with 12 bases between the two germline ends. Germline CDR1 is MNHNS and CDR2 is SASEGT.

The CDR3 reads CASRTVRRDTQYF. The DNA for the CDR3 is TGTGCCAGCAGGACAGTTAGACGAGATACGCAGTATTTT. The chain carries TRBV2 and TRBJ2-3; perhaps TRBD1 as D (5 bases). This CDR3 spans 13 amino acids. The germline V gene encodes CDR1 SNHLY and CDR2 FYNNEI. The ends were cut back, 6 bases at V and 5 bases at J, with 12 bases in the middle.

This clone turned up a few times. The chain is built from TRBV5-1 and TRBJ2-7; tentatively, D is TRBD2 (5 bases). This CDR3 region has 14 residues. Per germline, CDR1 SGHRS and CDR2 YFSETQ. Trimming pared 4 bases from V and 6 bases from J, leaving 17 bases between. The CDR3 reads CASSPHQRPAEQYF. CDR3 DNA sequence: TGCGCCAGCAGCCCGCACCAGCGGCCGGCCGAGCAGTACTTC.

This clone was found a few times. The chain carries TRBV7-9 and TRBJ1-2; 7 nucleotides match TRBD1. The V and J ends lost 5 bases and 2 bases, in that order; junction bases with no gene match: 5. The CDR3 is 14 amino acids. Germline loops: CDR1 SEHNR, CDR2 FQNEAQ (reference sequence). The CDR3 DNA reads TGTGCCAGCAGCCGGACAGGCTCCAACTATGGCTACACCTTC. Translating gives CASSRTGSNYGYTF.

This clone was detected only a few times. This chain connects TRBV19 to TRBJ2-1; 8 nucleotides match TRBD2. The germline V gene encodes CDR1 LNHDA and CDR2 SQIVND (reference sequence). V lost 5 bases, J lost 10 bases, and 7 bases stayed unmatched. This CDR3 has 13 residues. Written as DNA, the CDR3 is TGTGCCAGTAGTTCCCAAGCGGGGGCAGAGCAGTTCTTC. As protein: CASSSQAGAEQFF.

V usage is TRBV19 and J usage is TRBJ2-3, with 7 bases identical to TRBD2. The CDR3 length is 14 residues. The junction had 8 bases not matched to a gene; V was cut back by 5 bases and J by 6 bases. CDR1 is LNHDA and CDR2 is SQIVND in the germline V gene (reference sequence). The CDR3 nucleotides are TGTGCCAGTAGTGTCCCGGGACTACCCGATACGCAGTATTTT. Translating gives CASSVPGLPDTQYF.

The J gene is TRBJ2-1, the V gene TRBV5-1; a possible D gene is TRBD2 (6 bases). Germline lookup yields CDR1 SGHRS and CDR2 YFSETQ. V was trimmed by 0 bases and J by 1 base, leaving 14 bases between them. The CDR3 has 17 residues. This CDR3 reads CASSLEPTGESYNEQFF. DNA for the CDR3: TGCGCCAGCAGCTTGGAACCCACGGGGGAGTCCTACAATGAGCAGTTCTTC.